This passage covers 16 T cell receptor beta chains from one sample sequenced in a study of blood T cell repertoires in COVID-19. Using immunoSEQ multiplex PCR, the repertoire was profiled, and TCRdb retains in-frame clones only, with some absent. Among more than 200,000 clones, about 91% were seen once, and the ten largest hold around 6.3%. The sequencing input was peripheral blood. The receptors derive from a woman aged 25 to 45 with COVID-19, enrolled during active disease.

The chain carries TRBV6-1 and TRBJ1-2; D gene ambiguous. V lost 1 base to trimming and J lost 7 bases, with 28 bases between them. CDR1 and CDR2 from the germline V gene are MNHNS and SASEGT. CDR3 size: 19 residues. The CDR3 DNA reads TGTGCCAGCAGTGAAGTTTTTCCCCCGGTTGAGAGGGATCGTGGTGGCTACACCTTC. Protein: CASSEVFPPVERDRGGYTF.

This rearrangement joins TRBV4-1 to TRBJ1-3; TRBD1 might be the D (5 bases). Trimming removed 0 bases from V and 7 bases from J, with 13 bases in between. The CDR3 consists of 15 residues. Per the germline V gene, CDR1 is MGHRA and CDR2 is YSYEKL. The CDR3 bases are TGCGCCAGCAGCCAAGATCCGACAGTCCTTAACACCATATATTTT. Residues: CASSQDPTVLNTIYF.

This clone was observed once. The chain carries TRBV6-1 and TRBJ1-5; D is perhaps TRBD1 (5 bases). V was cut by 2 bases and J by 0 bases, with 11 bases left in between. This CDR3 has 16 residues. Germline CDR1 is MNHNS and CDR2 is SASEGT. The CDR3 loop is CASSEPAGPSNQPQHF. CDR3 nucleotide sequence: TGTGCCAGCAGTGAACCGGCGGGGCCTAGCAATCAGCCCCAGCATTTT.

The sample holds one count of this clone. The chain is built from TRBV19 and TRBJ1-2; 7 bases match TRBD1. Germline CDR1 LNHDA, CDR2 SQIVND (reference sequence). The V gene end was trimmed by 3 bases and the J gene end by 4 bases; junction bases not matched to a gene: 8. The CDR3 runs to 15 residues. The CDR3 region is CASSIWGQPFYGYTF. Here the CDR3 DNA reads TGTGCCAGTAGTATCTGGGGACAGCCCTTCTATGGCTACACCTTC.

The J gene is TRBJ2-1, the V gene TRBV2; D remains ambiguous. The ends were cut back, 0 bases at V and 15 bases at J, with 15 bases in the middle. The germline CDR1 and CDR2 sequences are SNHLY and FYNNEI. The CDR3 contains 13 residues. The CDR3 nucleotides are TGTGCCAGCAGTGAAGCCCCGGTGTCCGGTCGGTTCTTC. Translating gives CASSEAPVSGRFF.

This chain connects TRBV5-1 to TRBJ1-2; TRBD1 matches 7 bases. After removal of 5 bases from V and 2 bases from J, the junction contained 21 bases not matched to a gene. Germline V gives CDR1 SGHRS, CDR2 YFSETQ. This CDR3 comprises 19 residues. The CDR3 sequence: CASSLDGGGRVGGNYGYTF. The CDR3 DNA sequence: TGCGCCAGCAGTCTTGACGGAGGGGGCAGAGTCGGTGGGAACTATGGCTACACCTTC.

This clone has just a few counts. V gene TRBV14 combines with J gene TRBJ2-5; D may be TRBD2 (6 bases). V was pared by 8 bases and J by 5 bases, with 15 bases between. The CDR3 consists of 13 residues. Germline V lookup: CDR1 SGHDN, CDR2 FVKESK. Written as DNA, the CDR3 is TGTGCCAGCGGGCTTTCGGGGGTGGAGACCCAGTACTTC. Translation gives CASGLSGVETQYF.

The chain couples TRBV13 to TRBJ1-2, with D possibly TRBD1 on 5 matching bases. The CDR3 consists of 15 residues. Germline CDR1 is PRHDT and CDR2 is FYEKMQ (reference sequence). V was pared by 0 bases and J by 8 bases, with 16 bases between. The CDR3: CASSLGTVIQDGYTF. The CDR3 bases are TGTGCCAGCAGCTTAGGGACAGTCATCCAAGACGGCTACACCTTC.

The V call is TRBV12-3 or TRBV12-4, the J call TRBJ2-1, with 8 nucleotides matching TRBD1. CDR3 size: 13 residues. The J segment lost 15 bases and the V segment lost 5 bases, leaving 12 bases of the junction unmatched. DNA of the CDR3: TGTGCCAGCAGTCCTGGACAGGGAAGGTGGTCGTTCTTC. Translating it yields CASSPGQGRWSFF.

Here the CDR3 DNA reads TGTGCCAGTAGTATTGCGGACAGGGGCGCCTATGGCTACACCTTC. Protein: CASSIADRGAYGYTF. This chain joins TRBV19 and TRBJ1-2; TRBD1 matches 9 bases. This CDR3 region has 15 residues. Germline-derived CDR1 and CDR2 are LNHDA and SQIVND (reference sequence). Trimming removed 3 bases from V and 4 bases from J; junction bases left unmatched: 6.

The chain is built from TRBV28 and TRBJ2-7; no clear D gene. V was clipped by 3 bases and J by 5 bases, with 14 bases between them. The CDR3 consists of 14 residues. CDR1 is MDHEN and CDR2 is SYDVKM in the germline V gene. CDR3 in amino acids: CASSFGGDGDEQYF. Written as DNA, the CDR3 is TGTGCCAGCAGTTTTGGCGGCGACGGAGACGAGCAGTACTTC.

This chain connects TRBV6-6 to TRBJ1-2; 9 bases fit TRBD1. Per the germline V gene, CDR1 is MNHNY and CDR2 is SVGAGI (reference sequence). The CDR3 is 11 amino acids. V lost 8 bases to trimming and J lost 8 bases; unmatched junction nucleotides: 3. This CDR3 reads CASAGQGGYTF. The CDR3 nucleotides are TGTGCCAGCGCGGGACAGGGCGGCTACACCTTC.

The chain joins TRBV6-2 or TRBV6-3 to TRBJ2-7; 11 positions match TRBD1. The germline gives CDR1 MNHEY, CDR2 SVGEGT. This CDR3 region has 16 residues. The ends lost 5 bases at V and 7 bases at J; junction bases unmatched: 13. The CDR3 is CASSRTGGAKNQEQYF. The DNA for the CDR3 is TGTGCCAGCAGTCGGACAGGGGGCGCCAAAAATCAGGAGCAGTACTTC.

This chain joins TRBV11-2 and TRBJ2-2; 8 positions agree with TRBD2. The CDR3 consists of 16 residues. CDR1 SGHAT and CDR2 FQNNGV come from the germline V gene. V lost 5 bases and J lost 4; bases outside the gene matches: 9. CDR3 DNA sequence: TGTGCCAGCAGCCCAACCGGGACTAGGGTCACCGGGGAGCTGTTTTTT. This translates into CASSPTGTRVTGELFF.

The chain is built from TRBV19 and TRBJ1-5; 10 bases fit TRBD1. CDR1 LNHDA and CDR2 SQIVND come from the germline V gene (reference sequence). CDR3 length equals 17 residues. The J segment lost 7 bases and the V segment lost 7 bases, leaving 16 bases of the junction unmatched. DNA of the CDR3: TGTGCCAGTAATAACTTGGCGGGACAGGGGACCCAACAGCCCCAGCATTTT. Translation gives CASNNLAGQGTQQPQHF.

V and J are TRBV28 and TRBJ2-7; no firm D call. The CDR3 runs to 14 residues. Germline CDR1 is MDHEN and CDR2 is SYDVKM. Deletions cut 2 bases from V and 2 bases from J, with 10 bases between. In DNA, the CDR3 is TGTGCCAGCAGTTTAAGGCTAGGAGCCTACGAGCAGTACTTC. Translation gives CASSLRLGAYEQYF.